This TCR beta chain was recovered during a study of cytomegalovirus exposure and HLA in healthy donors. Trimming took 5 bases from V and 4 from J; bases not matched to a gene: 8. The germline V gene encodes CDR1 SGHRS and CDR2 YFSETQ. The CDR3 is 14 residues long. Study conclusions and caveats: Within a later analysis, the majority of CMV-associated TCR beta chains appeared HLA-restricted. Immune exposure data for these donors was limited to CMV serostatus. The authors enumerated over 150 TCR beta chains as linked to cytomegalovirus. It was shown in a later analysis that HLA-associated TCR beta chains were more clonally expanded than other, equally common chains.

Turning to this clone: Its antigen is still unknown.

Researchers ran the PCR with 60 Vbeta and 13 Jbeta primers. Measured with immunoSEQ multiplex PCR; TCRdb has only the in-frame clones, and not every one. The profile shows about 170,000 clones, less than 90% of them singletons. This receptor was obtained from a woman in her 50s in good health and CMV-seropositive. The sequenced sample consisted of PBMCs. The chain is built from TRBV5-1 and TRBJ2-5, with 7 bases lining up with TRBD1. The CDR3 spells CASRFDRASETQYF. The CDR3 region has the DNA TGCGCCAGCAGGTTCGACAGGGCTTCAGAGACCCAGTACTTC.